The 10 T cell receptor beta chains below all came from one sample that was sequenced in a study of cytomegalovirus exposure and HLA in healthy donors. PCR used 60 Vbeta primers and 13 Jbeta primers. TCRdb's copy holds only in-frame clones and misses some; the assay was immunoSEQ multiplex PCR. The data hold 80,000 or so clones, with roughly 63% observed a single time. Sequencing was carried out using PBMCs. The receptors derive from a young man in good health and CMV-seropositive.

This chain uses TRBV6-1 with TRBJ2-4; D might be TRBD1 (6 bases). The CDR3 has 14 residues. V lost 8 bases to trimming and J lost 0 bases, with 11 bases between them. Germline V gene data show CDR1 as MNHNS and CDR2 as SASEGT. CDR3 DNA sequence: TGTGCCAGCGGGACAACACTAGCCAAAAACATTCAGTACTTC. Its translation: CASGTTLAKNIQYF.

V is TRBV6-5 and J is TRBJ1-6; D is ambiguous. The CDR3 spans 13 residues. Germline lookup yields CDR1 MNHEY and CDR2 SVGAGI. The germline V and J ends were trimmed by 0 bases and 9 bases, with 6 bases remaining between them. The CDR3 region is CASSYSLPSPLHF. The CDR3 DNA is TGTGCCAGCAGTTACTCCCTACCTTCACCCCTCCACTTT.

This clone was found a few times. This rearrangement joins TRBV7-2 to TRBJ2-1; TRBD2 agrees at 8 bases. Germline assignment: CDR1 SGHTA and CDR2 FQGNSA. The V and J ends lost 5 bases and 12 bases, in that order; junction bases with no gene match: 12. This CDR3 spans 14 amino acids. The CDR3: CASSITPGLGSQFF. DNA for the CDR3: TGTGCCAGCAGCATAACCCCGGGACTAGGGTCGCAGTTCTTC.

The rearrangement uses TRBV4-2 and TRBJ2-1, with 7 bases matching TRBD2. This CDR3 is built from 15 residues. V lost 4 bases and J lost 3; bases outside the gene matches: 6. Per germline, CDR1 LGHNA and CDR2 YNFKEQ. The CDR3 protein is CASSPPGLIYNEQFF. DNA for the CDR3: TGTGCCAGCAGCCCCCCGGGACTAATCTACAATGAGCAGTTCTTC.

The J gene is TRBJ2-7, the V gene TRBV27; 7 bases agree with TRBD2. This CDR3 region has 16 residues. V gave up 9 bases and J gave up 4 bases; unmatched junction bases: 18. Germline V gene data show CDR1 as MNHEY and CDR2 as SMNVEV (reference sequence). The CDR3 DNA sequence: TGTGCCAGTTTTGGGGCTAGCGGAGCTTCCATATACGAGCAGTACTTC. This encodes CASFGASGASIYEQYF.

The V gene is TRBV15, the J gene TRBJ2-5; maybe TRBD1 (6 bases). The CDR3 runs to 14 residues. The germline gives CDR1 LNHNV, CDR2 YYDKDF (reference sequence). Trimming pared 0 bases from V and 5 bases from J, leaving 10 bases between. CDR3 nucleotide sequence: TGTGCCACCAGCAGAGAAAGGGGGATGGAGACCCAGTACTTC. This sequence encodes CATSRERGMETQYF.

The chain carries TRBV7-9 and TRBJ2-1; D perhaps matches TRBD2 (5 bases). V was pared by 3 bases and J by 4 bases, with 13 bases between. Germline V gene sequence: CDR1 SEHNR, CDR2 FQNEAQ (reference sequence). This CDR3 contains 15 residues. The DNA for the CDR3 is TGTGCCAGCAGCTTCAGCCAGCGGTTATACAATGAGCAGTTCTTC. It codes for CASSFSQRLYNEQFF.

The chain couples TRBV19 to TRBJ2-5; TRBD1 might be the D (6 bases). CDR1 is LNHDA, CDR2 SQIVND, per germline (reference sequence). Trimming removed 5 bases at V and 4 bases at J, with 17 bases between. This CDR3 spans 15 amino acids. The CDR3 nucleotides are TGTGCCAGTAGTCACGTCCGGGACATGAGAGAGACCCAGTACTTC. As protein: CASSHVRDMRETQYF.

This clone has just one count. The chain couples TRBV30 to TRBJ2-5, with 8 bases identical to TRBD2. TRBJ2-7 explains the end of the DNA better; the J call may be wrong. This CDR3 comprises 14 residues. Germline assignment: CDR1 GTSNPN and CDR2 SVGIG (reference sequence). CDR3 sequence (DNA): TGTGCCTGGAGTCGGTCGGGAGGGATAGGCGAGCAGTACTTC. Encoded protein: CAWSRSGGIGEQYF.

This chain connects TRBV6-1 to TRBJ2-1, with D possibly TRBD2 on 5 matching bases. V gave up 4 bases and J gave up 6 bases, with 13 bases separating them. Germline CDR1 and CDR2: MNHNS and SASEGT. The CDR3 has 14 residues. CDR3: CASSAEAASNEQFF. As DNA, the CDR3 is TGTGCCAGCAGTGCGGAAGCGGCGAGCAATGAGCAGTTCTTC.